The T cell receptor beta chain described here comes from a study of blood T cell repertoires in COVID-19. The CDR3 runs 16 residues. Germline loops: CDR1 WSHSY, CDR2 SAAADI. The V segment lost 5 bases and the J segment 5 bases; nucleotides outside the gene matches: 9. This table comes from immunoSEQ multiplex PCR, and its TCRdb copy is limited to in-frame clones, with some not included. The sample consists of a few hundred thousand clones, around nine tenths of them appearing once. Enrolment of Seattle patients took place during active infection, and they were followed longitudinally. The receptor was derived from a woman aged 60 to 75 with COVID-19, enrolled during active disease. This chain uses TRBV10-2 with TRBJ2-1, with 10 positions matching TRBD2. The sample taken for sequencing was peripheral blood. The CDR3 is CASSMLTSGDNNEQFF. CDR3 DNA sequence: TGCGCCAGCAGTATGTTAACTAGCGGGGATAACAATGAGCAGTTCTTC.